The 18 T cell receptor beta chains presented below share a single source sample, sequenced in a study of blood T cells in healthy people across ages (dated by TCRdb to between 2015 and 2017). The library came from 5' RACE. The instrument given in TCRdb is Illumina HiSeq 2500. A second PCR of roughly 7 to 12 cycles was run with a J-beta primer mix and a sample-barcoded 5' primer. TCRdb's own reprocessing of the public reads used fastp at Q25 and MiXCR and kept productive beta chains. Rows merge per CDR3 protein into single entries with the most common DNA and genes. The sample table records 2 million or so distinct CDR3 sequences; approximately 50% of these occur just once. The leading ten clones occupy 2.1% of the sample. Sequencing was performed on blood. The source is a middle-aged woman in good health.

The chain recombines TRBV9 with TRBJ2-3; a possible D gene is TRBD2 (6 bases). The CDR3 totals 14 residues. V was cut by 8 bases and J by 0 bases, with 13 bases left in between. The germline CDR1 and CDR2 sequences are SGDLS and YYNGEE. The CDR3 protein is CASGRSGSTDTQYF. The CDR3 DNA is TGTGCCAGTGGACGGAGCGGGAGCACAGATACGCAGTATTTT.

The chain carries TRBV6-1 and TRBJ2-5; TRBD1 is a possible D gene (5 bases). CDR3 size: 14 residues. The germline V gene encodes CDR1 MNHNS and CDR2 SASEGT. Between the trimmed V and J ends, which lost 11 bases and 2 bases, there was a span of 18 bases. This CDR3 reads CASSGWTQQETQYF. CDR3 coding DNA: TGTGCCTCTTCAGGATGGACACAACAAGAGACCCAGTACTTC.

This clonotype was found once. This chain uses TRBV20-1 with TRBJ1-1; maybe TRBD1 (5 bases). V lost 3 bases and J lost 0, with 17 bases in between. The CDR3 spans 16 residues. CDR1 and CDR2 from the germline V gene are DFQATT and SNEGSKA (reference sequence). The CDR3 nucleotides are TGCAGTGCTAGGGCTGTGGGGGGGGTTATGAACACTGAAGCTTTCTTT. Residues: CSARAVGGVMNTEAFF.

This clonotype came up once. The gene calls are TRBV19 and TRBJ2-7; D is perhaps TRBD1 or TRBD2 (5 bases each). The CDR3 has 15 amino acids. Trimming stripped 1 base from V and 3 bases from J, with 13 bases between. Germline CDR1 LNHDA, CDR2 SQIVND (reference sequence). The CDR3 DNA reads as TGTGCCAGTAGTATAGGTACGGGACCCCGCTACGAGCAGTACTTC. Protein sequence: CASSIGTGPRYEQYF.

This clonotype has a single count. For the CDR3, the DNA is TGTGCCAGCAGCAAAGTCCGGGGGCCCCCGTCGGAAAAACTGTTTTTT. Its translation is CASSKVRGPPSEKLFF. The J gene is TRBJ1-4, the V gene TRBV21-1; the D call of TRBD1 is as the table states it, not checked on the DNA. TRBV21-1 corresponds to a pseudogene. CDR3 size: 16 residues.

V is TRBV20-1 and J is TRBJ1-2, with D unresolved. CDR1 and CDR2 (germline): DFQATT, SNEGSKA (reference sequence). V lost 6 bases, J lost 4 bases, and 12 bases lay in between. This CDR3 comprises 12 residues. The CDR3: CSAGTPGYGYTF. The CDR3 DNA reads TGCAGTGCGGGAACCCCAGGCTATGGCTACACCTTC.

The V call is TRBV6-5, the J call TRBJ1-4, with 8 bases that match TRBD1. With 0 bases clipped from V and 5 bases from J, the junction kept 2 bases outside the gene matches. This CDR3 contains 15 residues. CDR1 is MNHEY, CDR2 SVGAGI, per germline. The CDR3 bases are TGTGCCAGCAGTTACTCGAGACAGGGGAATGAAAAACTGTTTTTT. Its translation is CASSYSRQGNEKLFF.

This clonotype occurred once. The J gene is TRBJ1-5, the V gene TRBV9; no clear D. This CDR3 region has 15 residues. The germline gives CDR1 SGDLS, CDR2 YYNGEE. V lost 2 bases to trimming and J lost 6 bases, with 15 bases between them. CDR3 in DNA: TGTGCCAGCAGCGTGGATGCGGGTCGGCGTCAGCCCCAGCATTTT. It encodes CASSVDAGRRQPQHF.

This clonotype was observed a handful of times. The J gene is TRBJ2-4, the V gene TRBV7-9; tentatively, D is TRBD1 (6 bases). The V gene lost 5 bases and the J gene lost 8 bases, with 16 bases spanning the gap. From germline, CDR1 is SEHNR and CDR2 FQNEAQ (reference sequence). CDR3 length: 14 amino acids. The CDR3 spells CASSKGTGMDIQYF. CDR3 sequence (DNA): TGTGCCAGCAGCAAAGGCACAGGGATGGACATTCAGTACTTC. Variable domain in full (rest from reference TRBV7-9 and TRBJ2-4): DTGVSQNPRHKITKRGQNVTFRCDPISEHNRLYWYRQTLGQGPEFLTYFQNEAQLEKSRLLSDRFSAERPKGSFSTLEIQRTEQGDSAMYLCASSKGTGMDIQYFGAGTRLSVL.

The chain has TRBV28 and TRBJ2-1; D possibly uses TRBD1 or TRBD2 (5 bases each). The V end lost 7 bases, the J end lost 3 bases, and 7 bases lay between the germline ends. The V gene's germline CDR1 is MDHEN and CDR2 SYDVKM. The length of the CDR3 is 12 residues. The CDR3 DNA follows: TGTGCCAGCAATGGGGGCTACAATGAGCAGTTCTTC. This translates into CASNGGYNEQFF.

The V gene is TRBV28, the J gene TRBJ2-1; 8 nucleotides match TRBD1. Germline lookup yields CDR1 MDHEN and CDR2 SYDVKM. The CDR3 covers 13 residues. With V trimmed by 9 bases and J by 10 bases, 11 bases remained unmatched. The CDR3 region is CASSPEAGGEQFF. The CDR3 nucleotides are TGTGCCAGTTCTCCCGAGGCAGGGGGCGAGCAGTTCTTC.

The chain joins TRBV28 to TRBJ2-7; perhaps TRBD2 as D (5 bases). The CDR3 extends over 13 amino acids. In germline, CDR1 is MDHEN, CDR2 SYDVKM. V shed 5 bases and J shed 5 bases, with 13 bases lying between them. In nucleotides, the CDR3 is TGTGCCAGCAGTGCGGTGCGGGCTAACGAGCAGTACTTC. Encoded protein: CASSAVRANEQYF.

This clonotype was counted a few times. CDR3 DNA: TGTGCCAGCAAGTTTGGGGGGGAGACTTACAATGAGCAGTTCTTC. It is translated as CASKFGGETYNEQFF. The chain joins TRBV12-3 or TRBV12-4 to TRBJ2-1; 7 bases fit TRBD2. The V segment lost 7 bases and the J segment 4 bases; nucleotides outside the gene matches: 10. This CDR3 is built from 15 residues.

V and J are TRBV20-1 and TRBJ1-5; D remains unclear. The V gene's germline CDR1 is DFQATT and CDR2 SNEGSKA (reference sequence). The CDR3 loop spans 15 amino acids. The V end was cut by 3 bases, the J end by 5 bases, with 17 bases between. The chain's CDR3 is CSARDRPQAHQPQHF. The CDR3 nucleotides read TGCAGTGCTAGGGATCGACCCCAGGCCCATCAGCCCCAGCATTTT.

This sequence joins TRBV6-6 and TRBJ1-2; D is uncertain. This CDR3 has 15 residues. Germline V lookup: CDR1 MNHNY, CDR2 SVGAGI (reference sequence). V was trimmed by 0 bases and J by 3 bases, leaving 11 bases between them. CDR3 in DNA: TGTGCCAGCAGTTACTCGCACCGGGCCGACTATGGCTACACCTTC. Translation: CASSYSHRADYGYTF.

This clonotype has only a few counts. The chain couples TRBV7-3 to TRBJ2-1; 7 bases agree with TRBD1. The CDR3 sequence is 13 residues long. J gave up 8 bases and V 5 bases, and 6 bases lay outside the gene matches. Germline-derived CDR1 and CDR2 are SGHTA and FQGTGA. The CDR3 reads CASSPTGFDEQFF. DNA for the CDR3: TGTGCCAGCAGCCCGACAGGGTTCGATGAGCAGTTCTTC.

This clonotype came up a few times. The V and J genes are TRBV5-4 and TRBJ1-1; a weak D match, TRBD1 (5 bases). CDR1 and CDR2 (germline): SGHNT, YYREEE (reference sequence). Trimming took 0 bases from V and 4 from J, leaving 19 bases between them. This CDR3 comprises 17 residues. CDR3 amino acids: CASSLASGRDVITEAFF. The DNA for the CDR3 is TGTGCCAGCAGCTTGGCCTCGGGCAGGGATGTTATCACTGAAGCTTTCTTT.

The chain links TRBV20-1 to TRBJ2-1; a possible D gene is TRBD2 (7 bases). Trimming removed 0 bases from V and 11 bases from J, with 14 bases in between. The CDR3 is 13 residues long. Germline CDR1 reads DFQATT; CDR2 reads SNEGSKA (reference sequence). The CDR3, as DNA: TGCAGTGCTAGAGATCCGGGGAGGGGGAAGCAGTTCTTC. Protein: CSARDPGRGKQFF.